This T cell receptor beta chain was sequenced for a study of blood T cell repertoires in COVID-19. Overall study: From the United States, Italy and Spain came samples of acute and convalescent COVID-19.

In the study's own analysis: Amplified reference gene primers provided the basis for estimating nucleated cell counts. Measured with immunoSEQ multiplex PCR; TCRdb has only the in-frame clones, and not every one. That table supplies the V and J calls and clone size; D and trimming were determined from the DNA. This sample yields around 30,000 clones, of which 75% are seen a single time; roughly 15% belongs to the top ten. The V and J ends lost 1 base and 3 bases respectively, with 9 bases between them. The CDR3 loop spans 14 amino acids. Germline assignment: CDR1 SEHNR and CDR2 FQNEAQ (reference sequence).

The source is an older man with active or convalescent COVID-19. V usage is TRBV7-9 and J usage is TRBJ2-5; D perhaps matches TRBD2 (6 bases). Sequenced material: peripheral blood. The CDR3 is CASSLVGGKETQYF. The CDR3 DNA is TGTGCCAGCAGCTTAGTTGGCGGGAAAGAGACCCAGTACTTC.